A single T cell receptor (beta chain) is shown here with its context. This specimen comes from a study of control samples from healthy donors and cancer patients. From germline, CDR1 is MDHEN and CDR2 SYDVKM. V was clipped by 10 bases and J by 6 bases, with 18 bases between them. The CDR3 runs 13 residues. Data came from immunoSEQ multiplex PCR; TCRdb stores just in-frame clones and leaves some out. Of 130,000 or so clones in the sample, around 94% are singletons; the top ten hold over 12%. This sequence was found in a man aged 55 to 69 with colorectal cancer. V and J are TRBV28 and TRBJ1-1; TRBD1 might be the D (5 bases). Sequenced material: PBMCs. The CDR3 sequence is CATLPRWDAEAFF. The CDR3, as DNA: TGTGCCACCTTACCCCGTTGGGACGCTGAAGCTTTCTTT.